The source of this T cell receptor (beta chain) is a study of T-cell reconstitution after alpha-beta-depleted transplantation in children. This clonotype was counted only a few times. Its antigen is currently unknown. Study-level results: There were some patients whose high TCRbeta diversity at day 60 came from surviving recipient T cells and thymic progenitors. Where alpha-beta T cells came from about two months after transplant was reportedly several hundred expanded graft clones. Newly generated T cells supplied most T-cell counts and diversity one year post-transplant.

As it was prepared, the TCRbeta library received unique molecular identifiers. From the PCR reads, TCRdb called clonotypes with MiXCR, one entry per CDR3 protein. This table has roughly 790,000 distinct CDR3 sequences, 15% to 20% appearing once. Trimming left V 3 bases short and J 2 bases short, with 10 bases between. The length of the CDR3 is 14 residues. Per germline, CDR1 SGHVS and CDR2 FQNEAQ. The chain uses TRBV7-8 and TRBJ1-1; D is undetermined. Sequenced material: PBMCs, mostly from graft donor cells, taken 360 days after TCRalphabeta/CD19-depleted stem cell transplant. The clonotype comes from a male patient under 18 who had a stem cell transplant for acute lymphoblastic leukemia, so the T cells may come from the graft donor. The CDR3 DNA sequence: TGTGCCAGCAGCTTTGATACGGGAAACACTGAAGCTTTCTTT. Translating it yields CASSFDTGNTEAFF.